The 13 T cell receptor beta chains presented below share a single source sample, sequenced in a study of Tregs in tolerant kidney transplant recipients. Data came from immunoSEQ multiplex PCR; TCRdb stores just in-frame clones and leaves some out. The data include approximately 50,000 clones; the top ten clones carry approximately 0.81%. The specimen comprised CD4+ T cells from blood, sampled before the transplant. These receptors were taken from a human donor who received a combined kidney and bone marrow transplant.

Worth noting for this clone: The CDR3 end lies 3 residues beyond the end of the read and is filled in from the germline J gene. The chain is built from TRBV7-2 and TRBJ2-7, with TRBD2 matching over 11 bases. The CDR3 has 15 amino acids. Germline V lookup: CDR1 SGHTA, CDR2 FQGNSA. Unmatched junction bases numbered 7, after V lost 5 bases and J lost 4 bases. The sequenced CDR3 bases are TGTGCCAGCAGCCCACCGGGACTAGCGGCATACGAG. Protein product: CASSPPGLAAYE. The full-length CDR3 reads as CASSPPGLAAYEQYF.

As concerns this clone: Read data end 3 residues before the CDR3 end; the end is taken from the germline J gene. This sequence joins TRBV7-8 and TRBJ1-5; perhaps TRBD1 as D (6 bases). The germline gives CDR1 SGHVS, CDR2 FQNEAQ. V shed 1 base and J shed 7 bases, with 14 bases lying between them. CDR3 length equals 15 residues. CDR3 DNA (partial): TGTGCCAGCAGCTTAGGAAGACAGGAAGGCCAGCCC. It yields the protein CASSLGRQEGQP. The complete CDR3 protein is CASSLGRQEGQPQHF.

Note on this clone: The read comes to an end 3 residues before the CDR3 does, leaving the germline J gene to fill in the end. V is TRBV19 and J is TRBJ1-4; no reliable D call. The CDR3 extends over 12 amino acids. CDR1 and CDR2 (germline): LNHDA, SQIVND (reference sequence). With 4 bases removed from V and 8 bases from J, the gap between germline ends came to 8 bases. CDR3 residues: CASSTPREKLFF. Incomplete CDR3 DNA: TGTGCCAGTAGTACCCCTCGGGAAAAA.

To note about this clone: The CDR3 end lies 3 residues beyond the end of the read and is filled in from the germline J gene. The rearrangement links TRBV18 to TRBJ2-5, with 12 bases that match TRBD1. Germline V gene lookup returns CDR1 KGHSH and CDR2 LQKENI. J gave up 5 bases and V 3 bases, and 7 bases lay outside the gene matches. The CDR3 runs to 16 residues. The chain's CDR3 is CASSPSGTGGWETQYF. The sequenced CDR3 bases are TGTGCCAGCTCACCCTCCGGGACAGGGGGCTGGGAGACC. Full variable domain (missing parts from reference TRBV18 and TRBJ2-5): NAGVMQNPRHLVRRRGQEARLRCSPMKGHSHVYWYRQLPEEGLKFMVYLQKENIIDESGMPKERFSAEFPKEGPSILRIQQVVRGDSAAYFCASSPSGTGGWETQYFGPGTRLLVL.

Remarks on this clone: With the read ending 3 residues before the CDR3 end, the germline J gene is used to fill in that end. The chain combines TRBV19 with TRBJ1-6, with D perhaps matching TRBD1 (5 bases). The CDR3 runs 13 residues. V shed 7 bases and J shed 4 bases, with 8 bases lying between them. The germline V gene encodes CDR1 LNHDA and CDR2 SQIVND (reference sequence). The CDR3 bases that were read are TGTGCCAGTACAGACAGATATAATTCACCC. Encoded protein: CASTDRYNSP. The entire CDR3 reads CASTDRYNSPLHF.

Details on this clone: The read comes to an end 3 residues before the CDR3 does, leaving the germline J gene to fill in the end. This chain uses TRBV10-3 with TRBJ2-5, with 8 bases matching TRBD2. The length of the CDR3 is 13 residues. CDR1 is ENHRY and CDR2 is SYGVKD in the germline V gene. The V and J ends lost 5 bases and 3 bases, in that order; junction bases with no gene match: 2. The part of the CDR3 DNA that was read is TGTGCCATCAGTAGCGGGAGAGAAGAGACC. Its protein is CAISSGREET. From start to end, the CDR3 is CAISSGREETQYF.

As regards this clone: The read gets to within 3 residues of the CDR3 end, and the germline J gene fills in the rest. The chain recombines TRBV19 with TRBJ2-1; TRBD1 matches 9 bases. CDR1 and CDR2 (germline): LNHDA, SQIVND (reference sequence). This CDR3 region has 16 residues. The ends lost 7 bases at V and 2 bases at J; junction bases unmatched: 9. CDR3 DNA (partial): TGTGCCAGTACCCTAGGTGGGACAGGGACCTACAATGAG. It encodes CASTLGGTGTYNE. The CDR3 in its entirety is CASTLGGTGTYNEQFF.

In the case of this clone: The read comes to an end 3 residues before the CDR3 does, leaving the germline J gene to fill in the end. The rearrangement uses TRBV7-9 and TRBJ1-4; the D gene is possibly TRBD1 (6 bases). The germline CDR1 and CDR2 sequences are SEHNR and FQNEAQ (reference sequence). Trimming took off 6 bases at V and 3 bases at J, with 11 bases between the two ends. This CDR3 is built from 14 residues. The CDR3 is CASSKGGANEKLFF. The covered CDR3 bases are TGTGCCAGCAGTAAAGGGGGGGCTAATGAAAAA.

As regards this clone: The CDR3 extends 3 residues past the end of the read, so its final part is completed from the germline J gene. V and J are TRBV7-9 and TRBJ2-7; 13 bases map to TRBD2. The junction had 5 bases not matched to a gene; V was cut back by 5 bases and J by 4 bases. The CDR3 is 15 amino acids. CDR1 is SEHNR and CDR2 is FQNEAQ in the germline V gene (reference sequence). The CDR3 here is CASSRTSGSMYEQYF. Incomplete CDR3 DNA: TGTGCCAGCAGCCGGACTAGCGGGAGTATGTACGAG.

A word on this clone: The read finishes 3 residues shy of the CDR3 end, and the germline J gene is used to complete it. J is TRBJ2-3 and V is TRBV7-2, with D uncertain. Germline V gives CDR1 SGHTA, CDR2 FQGNSA. Trimming pared 4 bases from V and 2 bases from J, leaving 4 bases between. The CDR3 is made up of 12 amino acids. The DNA read from the CDR3 is TGTGCCAGCAGCTCTCCCACAGATACG. It translates to CASSSPTDT. The entire CDR3 protein is CASSSPTDTQYF. Together with reference TRBV7-2 and TRBJ2-3, the CDR3 gives the full variable domain: GAGVSQSPSNKVTEKGKDVELRCDPISGHTALYWYRQSLGQGLEFLIYFQGNSAPDKSGLPSDRFSAERTGGSVSTLTIQRTQQEDSAVYLCASSSPTDTQYFGPGTRLTVL.

As to this clone: The read terminates 3 residues before the CDR3 end, so the remaining end is supplied by the germline J gene. The genes are TRBV20-1 and TRBJ2-1; 10 positions agree with TRBD2. The germline gives CDR1 DFQATT, CDR2 SNEGSKA (reference sequence). CDR3 length equals 14 residues. The CDR3 sequence is CRGEALAGVYEQFF. CDR3 DNA (partial): TGCAGAGGGGAGGCGCTAGCGGGAGTATATGAG.

Regarding this clone: The read terminates 3 residues ahead of where the CDR3 ends, so the germline J gene completes it. The rearrangement joins TRBV13 to TRBJ2-5, with D uncertain. V was pared by 2 bases and J by 5 bases, with 6 bases between. The CDR3 runs to 12 residues. From germline, CDR1 is PRHDT and CDR2 FYEKMQ (reference sequence). Here the CDR3 reads CASSLNSETQYF. CDR3 bases read: TGTGCCAGCAGCTTAAATTCGGAGACC. Looking up the rest from reference TRBV13 and TRBJ2-5 gives the full variable domain: AAGVIQSPRHLIKEKRETATLKCYPIPRHDTVYWYQQGPGQDPQFLISFYEKMQSDKGSIPDRFSAQQFSDYHSELNMSSLELGDSALYFCASSLNSETQYFGPGTRLLVL.

With respect to this clone: The CDR3 goes on 3 residues after the read ends, and that part is filled in from the germline J gene. The chain is built from TRBV2 and TRBJ2-6; possible D gene TRBD2, 5 bases. V was clipped by 4 bases and J by 1 base, with 14 bases between them. The CDR3 covers 17 residues. CDR1 SNHLY and CDR2 FYNNEI come from the germline V gene. CDR3 region: CASSGTSGGSGANVLTF. The CDR3 DNA, read in part, is TGTGCCAGCAGTGGGACGTCCGGCGGGTCTGGGGCCAACGTC.